A single TCR beta chain is shown here with its context. Its matching antigen is unknown. The data were taken from a study of Graves' ophthalmopathy and Graves' hyperthyroidism. Study-level results: Separation of ophthalmopathy from stable hyperthyroidism was achieved by a 13-signature model, at around 88% sensitivity and around 81% specificity.

Ages of hyperthyroidism patients ran from 18 to 65, and their diagnoses were new, under 2 months' duration. The study amplified TCR beta CDR3 regions using RNA transcripts. HTBI primers were used in a first-round RT-PCR, which preceded a second-round multiplex PCR. Using its own MiXCR run on the multiplex PCR reads, TCRdb lists one record per CDR3 protein. The sample holds about 380,000 distinct CDR3 sequences, 15% seen once. The sample consisted of peripheral blood. The clonotype was recovered from a young woman with stable Graves' hyperthyroidism.

The CDR3 sequence: CAISETGHPETQYF. The CDR3 nucleotides are TGTGCCATCAGTGAAACAGGGCACCCAGAGACCCAGTACTTC. The chain couples TRBV10-3 to TRBJ2-5; the D gene is possibly TRBD1 (6 bases). Germline loops: CDR1 ENHRY, CDR2 SYGVKD. This CDR3 has 14 amino acids. Trimming left V 3 bases short and J 4 bases short, with 12 bases between.